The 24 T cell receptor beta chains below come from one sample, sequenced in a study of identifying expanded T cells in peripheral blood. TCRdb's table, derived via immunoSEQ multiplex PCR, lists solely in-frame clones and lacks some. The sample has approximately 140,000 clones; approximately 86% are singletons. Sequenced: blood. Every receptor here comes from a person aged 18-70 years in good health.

This CDR3 is CASSLLAGGTNEQFF. CDR3 DNA sequence: TGTGCCAGCAGTCTACTAGCGGGGGGTACCAATGAGCAGTTCTTC. V usage is TRBV6-6 and J usage is TRBJ2-1; 12 bases are shared with TRBD2. V trimming: 5 bases; J trimming: 6 bases; junction bases outside the gene matches: 5. CDR3 length: 15 amino acids. Germline assignment: CDR1 MNHNY and CDR2 SVGAGI (reference sequence).

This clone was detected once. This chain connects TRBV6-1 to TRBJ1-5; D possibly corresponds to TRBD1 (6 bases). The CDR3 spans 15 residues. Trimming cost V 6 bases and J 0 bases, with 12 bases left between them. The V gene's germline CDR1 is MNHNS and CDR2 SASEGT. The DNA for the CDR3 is TGTGCCAGCAGCGGGGGGGCATATAGCAATCAGCCCCAGCATTTT. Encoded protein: CASSGGAYSNQPQHF.

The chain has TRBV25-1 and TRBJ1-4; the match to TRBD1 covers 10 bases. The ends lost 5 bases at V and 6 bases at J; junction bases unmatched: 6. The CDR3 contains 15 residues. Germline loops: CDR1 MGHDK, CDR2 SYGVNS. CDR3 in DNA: TGTGCCAGCAGTACCGCCGGGACAGGGGATGAAAAACTGTTTTTT. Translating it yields CASSTAGTGDEKLFF.

Here the CDR3 DNA reads TGCGCCAGCAGTGAGTCTGGAACCTACGAGCAGTACTTC. Its translation: CASSESGTYEQYF. The J gene is TRBJ2-7, the V gene TRBV10-1; D gene ambiguous. CDR1 is WNHNN and CDR2 is SYGVQD in the germline V gene (reference sequence). The V and J ends lost 0 bases and 2 bases respectively, with 5 bases between them. The CDR3 consists of 13 residues.

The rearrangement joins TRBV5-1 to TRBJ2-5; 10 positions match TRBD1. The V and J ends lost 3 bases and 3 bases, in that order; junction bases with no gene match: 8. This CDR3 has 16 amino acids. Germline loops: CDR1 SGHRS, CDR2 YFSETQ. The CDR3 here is CASSWRTDRGKETQYF. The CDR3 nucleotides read TGCGCCAGCAGCTGGAGAACGGACAGGGGGAAAGAGACCCAGTACTTC. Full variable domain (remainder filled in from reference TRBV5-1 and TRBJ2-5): KAGVTQTPRYLIKTRGQQVTLSCSPISGHRSVSWYQQTPGQGLQFLFEYFSETQRNKGNFPGRFSGRQFSNSRSEMNVSTLELGDSALYLCASSWRTDRGKETQYFGPGTRLLVL.

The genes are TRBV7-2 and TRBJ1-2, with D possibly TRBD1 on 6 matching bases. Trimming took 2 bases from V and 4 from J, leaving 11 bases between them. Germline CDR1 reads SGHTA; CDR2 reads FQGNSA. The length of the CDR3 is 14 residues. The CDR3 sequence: CASSLRGIGYGYTF. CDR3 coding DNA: TGTGCCAGCAGCTTAAGGGGGATCGGCTATGGCTACACCTTC.

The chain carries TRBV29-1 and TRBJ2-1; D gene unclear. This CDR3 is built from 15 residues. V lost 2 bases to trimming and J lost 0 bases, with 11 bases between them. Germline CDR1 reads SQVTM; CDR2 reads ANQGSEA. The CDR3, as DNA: TGCAGCGTTGAACCTTCCCTGAGCTCCTACAATGAGCAGTTCTTC. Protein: CSVEPSLSSYNEQFF.

The CDR3 sequence: CASSRTDATNEKLFF. For the CDR3, the DNA is TGTGCCAGCAGCCGGACAGACGCAACTAATGAAAAACTGTTTTTT. The chain carries TRBV7-8 and TRBJ1-4, with a possible D match to TRBD1 (6 bases). This CDR3 has 15 amino acids. V lost 5 bases to trimming and J lost 0 bases, with 10 bases between them. Germline V gene lookup returns CDR1 SGHVS and CDR2 FQNEAQ.

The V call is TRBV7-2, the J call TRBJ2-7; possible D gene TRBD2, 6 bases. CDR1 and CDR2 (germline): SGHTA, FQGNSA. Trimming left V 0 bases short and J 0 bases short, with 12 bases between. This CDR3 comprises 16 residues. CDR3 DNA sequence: TGTGCCAGCAGCTTAGCTGCGGGGAGAAGCTCCTACGAGCAGTACTTC. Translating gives CASSLAAGRSSYEQYF. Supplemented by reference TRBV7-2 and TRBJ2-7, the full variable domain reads GAGVSQSPSNKVTEKGKDVELRCDPISGHTALYWYRQSLGQGLEFLIYFQGNSAPDKSGLPSDRFSAERTGGSVSTLTIQRTQQEDSAVYLCASSLAAGRSSYEQYFGPGTRLTVT.

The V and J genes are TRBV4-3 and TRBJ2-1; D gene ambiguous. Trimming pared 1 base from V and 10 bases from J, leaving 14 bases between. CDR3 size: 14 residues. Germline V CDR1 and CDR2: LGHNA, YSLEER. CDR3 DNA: TGCGCCAGCAGCCAAGGAGTGGAGAGCCTAGAGCAGTTCTTC. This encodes CASSQGVESLEQFF.

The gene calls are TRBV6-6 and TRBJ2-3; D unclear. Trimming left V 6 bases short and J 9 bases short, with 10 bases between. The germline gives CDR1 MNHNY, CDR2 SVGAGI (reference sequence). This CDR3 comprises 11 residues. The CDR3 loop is CASSLDYTQYF. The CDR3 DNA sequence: TGTGCCAGCAGCCTGGATTACACGCAGTATTTT.

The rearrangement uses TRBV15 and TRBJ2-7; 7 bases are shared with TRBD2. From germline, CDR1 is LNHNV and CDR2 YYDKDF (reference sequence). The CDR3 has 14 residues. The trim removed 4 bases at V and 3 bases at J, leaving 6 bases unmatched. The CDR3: CATSKNAGVYEQYF. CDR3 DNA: TGTGCCACCAGCAAAAACGCGGGGGTCTACGAGCAGTACTTC.

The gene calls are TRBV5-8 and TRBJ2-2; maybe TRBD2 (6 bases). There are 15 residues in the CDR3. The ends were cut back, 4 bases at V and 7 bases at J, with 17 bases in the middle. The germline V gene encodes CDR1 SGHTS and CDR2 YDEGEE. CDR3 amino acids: CASSPGTRAGGELFF. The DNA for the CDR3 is TGTGCCAGCAGCCCTGGGACTCGAGCGGGCGGGGAGCTGTTTTTT. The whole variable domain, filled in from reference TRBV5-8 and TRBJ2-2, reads EAGVTQSPTHLIKTRGQQATLRCSPISGHTSVYWYQQALGLGLQFLLWYDEGEERNRGNFPPRFSGRQFPNYSSELNVNALELEDSALYLCASSPGTRAGGELFFGEGSRLTVL.

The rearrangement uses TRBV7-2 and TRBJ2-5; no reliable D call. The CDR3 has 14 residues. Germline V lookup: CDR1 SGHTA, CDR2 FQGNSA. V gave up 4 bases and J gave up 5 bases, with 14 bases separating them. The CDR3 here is CASSSSWARETQYF. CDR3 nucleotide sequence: TGTGCCAGCAGCTCCTCTTGGGCGCGCGAGACCCAGTACTTC.

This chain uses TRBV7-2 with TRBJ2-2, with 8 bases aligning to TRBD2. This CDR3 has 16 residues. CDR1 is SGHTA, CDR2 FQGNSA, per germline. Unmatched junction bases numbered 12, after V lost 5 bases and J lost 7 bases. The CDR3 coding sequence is TGTGCCAGCAGCGCAGGTCGCGGGGGGTTAAGCGGGGAGCTGTTTTTT. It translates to CASSAGRGGLSGELFF.

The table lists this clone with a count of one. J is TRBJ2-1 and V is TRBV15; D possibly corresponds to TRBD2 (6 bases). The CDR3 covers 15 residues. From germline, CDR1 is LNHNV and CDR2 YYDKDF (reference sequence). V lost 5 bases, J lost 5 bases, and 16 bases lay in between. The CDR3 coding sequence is TGTGCCACCAGCGACGTCCCGGGACTTAACAATGAGCAGTTCTTC. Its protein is CATSDVPGLNNEQFF.

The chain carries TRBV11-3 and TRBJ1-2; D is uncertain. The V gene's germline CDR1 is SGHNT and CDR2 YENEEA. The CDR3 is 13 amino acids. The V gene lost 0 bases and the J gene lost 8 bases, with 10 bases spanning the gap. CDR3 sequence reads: CASSLDRRKGYTF. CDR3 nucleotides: TGTGCCAGCAGCTTAGATCGAAGGAAAGGCTACACCTTC.

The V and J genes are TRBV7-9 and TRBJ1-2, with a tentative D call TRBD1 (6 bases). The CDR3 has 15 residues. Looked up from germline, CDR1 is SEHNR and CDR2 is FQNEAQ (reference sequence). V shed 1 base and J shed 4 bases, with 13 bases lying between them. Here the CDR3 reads CASSLEQGGIYGYTF. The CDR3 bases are TGTGCCAGCAGCTTAGAACAGGGTGGCATCTATGGCTACACCTTC. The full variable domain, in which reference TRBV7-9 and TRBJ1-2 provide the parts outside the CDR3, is DTGVSQNPRHKITKRGQNVTFRCDPISEHNRLYWYRQTLGQGPEFLTYFQNEAQLEKSRLLSDRFSAERPKGSFSTLEIQRTEQGDSAMYLCASSLEQGGIYGYTFGSGTRLTVV.

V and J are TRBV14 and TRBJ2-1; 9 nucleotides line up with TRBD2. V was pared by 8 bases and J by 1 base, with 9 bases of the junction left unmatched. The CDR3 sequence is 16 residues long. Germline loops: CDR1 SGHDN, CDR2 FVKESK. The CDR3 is CASGPSGIGSYNEQFF. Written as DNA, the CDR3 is TGTGCCAGCGGCCCTAGCGGGATTGGGTCCTACAATGAGCAGTTCTTC.

The CDR3 reads CASNSPGTSLSSYNEQFF. Written as DNA, the CDR3 is TGTGCCAGCAATAGTCCCGGGACTAGTTTGAGCTCCTACAATGAGCAGTTCTTC. This chain joins TRBV28 and TRBJ2-1, with TRBD2 matching 8 bases. The V gene end was trimmed by 7 bases and the J gene end by 0 bases; junction bases not matched to a gene: 14. The CDR3 consists of 18 residues. Germline loops: CDR1 MDHEN, CDR2 SYDVKM.

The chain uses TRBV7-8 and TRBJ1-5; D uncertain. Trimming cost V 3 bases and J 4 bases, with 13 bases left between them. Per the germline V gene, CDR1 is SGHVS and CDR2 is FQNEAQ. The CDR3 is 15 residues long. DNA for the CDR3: TGTGCCAGCAGCTTGATATGGCCCCTTAATCAGCCCCAGCATTTT. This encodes CASSLIWPLNQPQHF.

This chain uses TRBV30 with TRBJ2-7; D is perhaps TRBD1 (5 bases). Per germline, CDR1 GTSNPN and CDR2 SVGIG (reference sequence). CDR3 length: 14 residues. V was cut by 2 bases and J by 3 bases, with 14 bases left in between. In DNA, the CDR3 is TGTGCCTGGAGTTCCCAGGGTACTCTCTACGAGCAGTACTTC. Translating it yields CAWSSQGTLYEQYF.

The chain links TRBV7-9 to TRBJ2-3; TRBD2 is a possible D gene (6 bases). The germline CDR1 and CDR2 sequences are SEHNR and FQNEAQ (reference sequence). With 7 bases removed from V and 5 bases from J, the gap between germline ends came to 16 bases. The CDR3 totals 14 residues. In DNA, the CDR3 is TGTGCCAGCACCCCTAGGTGGGGGGAAGATACGCAGTATTTT. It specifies CASTPRWGEDTQYF.

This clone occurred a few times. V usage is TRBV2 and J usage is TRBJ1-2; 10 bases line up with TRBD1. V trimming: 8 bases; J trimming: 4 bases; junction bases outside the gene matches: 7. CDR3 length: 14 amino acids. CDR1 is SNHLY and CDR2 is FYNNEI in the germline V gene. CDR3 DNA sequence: TGTGCCAGCGGGGACAGGGGTTTTAGCTATGGCTACACCTTC. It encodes CASGDRGFSYGYTF.